This is a list of T cell receptor beta chains from one sample in a study of cytomegalovirus exposure and HLA in healthy donors. Repertoires were generated with immunoSEQ multiplex PCR, while TCRdb's copy carries only in-frame clones and drops some. Among 150,000 to 170,000 clones listed, 80% were seen once. The sequenced sample was PBMCs. These receptors all come from a middle-aged woman in good health and CMV-seropositive. The CDR3 runs from the conserved cysteine through the conserved F or W. A D gene is named only where the DNA matches it firmly. Not all rows give a size; the values are once, few, many and, for expanded clones, a class.

d_call clone_size j_call v_call cdr3_aa cdr3_nt
TRBD2 NA TRBJ2-3 TRBV11-3 CASSLDPASGRGWTDTQYF TGTGCCAGCAGCTTAGATCCCGCTAGCGGGCGGGGTTGGACAGATACGCAGTATTTT
TRBD1 NA TRBJ2-7 TRBV13 CASSWGTAAYEQYF TGTGCCAGCAGCTGGGGGACAGCCGCCTACGAGCAGTACTTC
TRBD2 NA TRBJ2-7 TRBV29-1 CSVSKSGRASRSYEQYF TGCAGCGTTTCGAAAAGCGGGAGGGCCTCCCGCTCCTACGAGCAGTACTTC
TRBD2 once TRBJ2-7 TRBV6-5 CASSYSLAGSYEQYF TGTGCCAGCAGTTACAGCTTAGCGGGATCCTACGAGCAGTACTTC
NA NA TRBJ2-7 TRBV7-2 CASSLRRSGSYEQYF TGTGCCAGCAGCTTACGCCGATCAGGGTCCTACGAGCAGTACTTC
NA NA TRBJ2-7 TRBV30 CACRGGIKTYEQYF TGTGCCTGCCGAGGGGGAATCAAGACCTACGAGCAGTACTTC
NA NA TRBJ2-1 TRBV7-2 CASSLGGVVDEQFF TGTGCCAGCAGCTTAGGGGGGGTAGTGGATGAGCAGTTCTTC
TRBD2 NA TRBJ2-5 TRBV12-5 CASGFRSGSGVGETQYF TGTGCTAGTGGTTTCCGCTCTGGGAGCGGGGTCGGGGAGACCCAGTACTTC
NA NA TRBJ2-1 TRBV16 CASSQSGSGAGEQFF TGTGCCAGCAGCCAATCGGGGTCGGGAGCTGGTGAGCAGTTCTTC
NA NA TRBJ1-3 TRBV7-2 CASSPQWGEGNTIYF TGTGCCAGCAGCCCTCAATGGGGCGAGGGAAACACCATATATTTT
TRBD2 NA TRBJ2-7 TRBV18 CASSERDSYEQYF TGTGCCAGCTCAGAGCGGGACTCCTACGAGCAGTACTTC
NA NA TRBJ2-2 TRBV10-3 CAISESLRQNTGELFF TGTGCCATCAGTGAGTCGCTAAGACAGAACACCGGGGAGCTGTTTTTT
TRBD2 few TRBJ2-7 TRBV29-1 CSGQTSSYEQYF TGCAGCGGACAGACTAGCAGCTACGAGCAGTACTTC
NA NA TRBJ1-5 TRBV28 CASSLGALNQPQHF TGTGCCAGCAGTTTAGGGGCGCTGAATCAGCCCCAGCATTTT
NA NA TRBJ1-5 TRBV30 CAWSVSGVNQPQHF TGTGCCTGGAGTGTTTCGGGAGTCAATCAGCCCCAGCATTTT
TRBD1 NA TRBJ2-1 TRBV6-1 CASSQLGQGVNEQFF TGTGCCAGCAGCCAACTCGGACAGGGTGTCAATGAGCAGTTCTTC